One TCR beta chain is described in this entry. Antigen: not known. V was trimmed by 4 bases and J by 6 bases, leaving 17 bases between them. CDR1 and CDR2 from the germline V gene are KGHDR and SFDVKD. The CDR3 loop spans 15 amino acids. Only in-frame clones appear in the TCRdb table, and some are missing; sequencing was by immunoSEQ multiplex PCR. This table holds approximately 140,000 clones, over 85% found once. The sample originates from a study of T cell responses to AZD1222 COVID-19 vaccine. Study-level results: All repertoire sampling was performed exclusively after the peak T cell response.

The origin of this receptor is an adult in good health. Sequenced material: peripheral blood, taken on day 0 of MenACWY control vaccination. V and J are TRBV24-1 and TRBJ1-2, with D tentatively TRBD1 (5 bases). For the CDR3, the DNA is TGTGCCACCAGTGACCCGGGGGGGGTTGGGGATGGCTACACCTTC. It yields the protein CATSDPGGVGDGYTF.